This T cell receptor beta chain was identified during a study of cytomegalovirus exposure and HLA in healthy donors. Study-wide findings and caveats: The listing of 150 to 200 TCR beta chains classed them as cytomegalovirus-associated.

This clone was seen more than once but under ten times. What it recognizes is unknown. Generated by immunoSEQ multiplex PCR, the TCRdb table keeps only in-frame clones and is missing some. This sample yields some 130,000 clones, of which 85% to 90% are seen a single time; 6% to 7% belongs to the top ten. In germline, CDR1 is ENHRY, CDR2 SYGVKD. The CDR3 has 17 residues. The germline V and J ends were trimmed by 0 bases and 0 bases, with 13 bases remaining between them. The specimen was PBMCs. The chain couples TRBV10-3 to TRBJ2-3, with D hard to call. The sequence came from a woman under 30 in good health and CMV-seropositive. The CDR3 region is CAISESVFRSSTDTQYF. CDR3 sequence (DNA): TGTGCCATCAGTGAGTCCGTGTTCCGTTCTAGCACAGATACGCAGTATTTT.